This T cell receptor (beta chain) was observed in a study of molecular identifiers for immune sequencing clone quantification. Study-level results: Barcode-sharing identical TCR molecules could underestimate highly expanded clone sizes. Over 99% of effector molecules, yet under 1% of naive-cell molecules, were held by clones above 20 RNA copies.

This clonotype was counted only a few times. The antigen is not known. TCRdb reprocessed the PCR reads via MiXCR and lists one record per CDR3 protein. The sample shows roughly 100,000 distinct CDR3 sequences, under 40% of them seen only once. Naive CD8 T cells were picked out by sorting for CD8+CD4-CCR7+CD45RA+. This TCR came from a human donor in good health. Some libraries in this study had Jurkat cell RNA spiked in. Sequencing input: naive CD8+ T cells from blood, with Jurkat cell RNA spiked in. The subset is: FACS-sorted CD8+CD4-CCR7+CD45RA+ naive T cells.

CDR3 in DNA: TGTGCCAGCACAAGACTAGCGGGCACAGATACGCAGTATTTT. This sequence encodes CASTRLAGTDTQYF. The chain links TRBV28 to TRBJ2-3, with 9 nucleotides matching TRBD2. J gave up 1 base and V 7 bases, and 3 bases lay outside the gene matches. CDR3 length equals 14 residues. Per germline, CDR1 MDHEN and CDR2 SYDVKM. Full variable domain (missing parts from reference TRBV28 and TRBJ2-3): DVKVTQSSRYLVKRTGEKVFLECVQDMDHENMFWYRQDPGLGLRLIYFSYDVKMKEKGDIPEGYSVSREKKERFSLILESASTNQTSMYLCASTRLAGTDTQYFGPGTRLTVL.